This T cell receptor beta chain stems from a study of cytomegalovirus exposure and HLA in healthy donors. General study points: Several of the most significant clusters appeared linked to common viral pathogens, based on a later analysis. The HLA-A and HLA-B alleles of most subjects were reportedly predicted accurately from TCR beta sequences.

Comment on this clone: No antigen is known for it.

As for the donors, each was a healthy bone marrow donor. The primer mix had 60 Vbeta and 13 Jbeta primers. Generated by immunoSEQ multiplex PCR, the TCRdb table keeps only in-frame clones and is missing some. The sample shows about 82,000 clones, around 68% of them seen only once. J lost 2 bases, V lost 5 bases, and 6 bases had no gene match. Germline V gene data show CDR1 as SGHTA and CDR2 as FQGNSA. This CDR3 comprises 16 residues. This chain uses TRBV7-2 with TRBJ2-6; TRBD1 agrees at 7 bases. The sequenced material came from PBMCs. The clonotype was recovered from a man aged 40-49 years in good health and CMV-seropositive. The CDR3 is CASSIPQGPGANVLTF. Written as DNA, the CDR3 is TGTGCCAGCAGCATCCCACAGGGGCCTGGGGCCAACGTCCTGACTTTC.